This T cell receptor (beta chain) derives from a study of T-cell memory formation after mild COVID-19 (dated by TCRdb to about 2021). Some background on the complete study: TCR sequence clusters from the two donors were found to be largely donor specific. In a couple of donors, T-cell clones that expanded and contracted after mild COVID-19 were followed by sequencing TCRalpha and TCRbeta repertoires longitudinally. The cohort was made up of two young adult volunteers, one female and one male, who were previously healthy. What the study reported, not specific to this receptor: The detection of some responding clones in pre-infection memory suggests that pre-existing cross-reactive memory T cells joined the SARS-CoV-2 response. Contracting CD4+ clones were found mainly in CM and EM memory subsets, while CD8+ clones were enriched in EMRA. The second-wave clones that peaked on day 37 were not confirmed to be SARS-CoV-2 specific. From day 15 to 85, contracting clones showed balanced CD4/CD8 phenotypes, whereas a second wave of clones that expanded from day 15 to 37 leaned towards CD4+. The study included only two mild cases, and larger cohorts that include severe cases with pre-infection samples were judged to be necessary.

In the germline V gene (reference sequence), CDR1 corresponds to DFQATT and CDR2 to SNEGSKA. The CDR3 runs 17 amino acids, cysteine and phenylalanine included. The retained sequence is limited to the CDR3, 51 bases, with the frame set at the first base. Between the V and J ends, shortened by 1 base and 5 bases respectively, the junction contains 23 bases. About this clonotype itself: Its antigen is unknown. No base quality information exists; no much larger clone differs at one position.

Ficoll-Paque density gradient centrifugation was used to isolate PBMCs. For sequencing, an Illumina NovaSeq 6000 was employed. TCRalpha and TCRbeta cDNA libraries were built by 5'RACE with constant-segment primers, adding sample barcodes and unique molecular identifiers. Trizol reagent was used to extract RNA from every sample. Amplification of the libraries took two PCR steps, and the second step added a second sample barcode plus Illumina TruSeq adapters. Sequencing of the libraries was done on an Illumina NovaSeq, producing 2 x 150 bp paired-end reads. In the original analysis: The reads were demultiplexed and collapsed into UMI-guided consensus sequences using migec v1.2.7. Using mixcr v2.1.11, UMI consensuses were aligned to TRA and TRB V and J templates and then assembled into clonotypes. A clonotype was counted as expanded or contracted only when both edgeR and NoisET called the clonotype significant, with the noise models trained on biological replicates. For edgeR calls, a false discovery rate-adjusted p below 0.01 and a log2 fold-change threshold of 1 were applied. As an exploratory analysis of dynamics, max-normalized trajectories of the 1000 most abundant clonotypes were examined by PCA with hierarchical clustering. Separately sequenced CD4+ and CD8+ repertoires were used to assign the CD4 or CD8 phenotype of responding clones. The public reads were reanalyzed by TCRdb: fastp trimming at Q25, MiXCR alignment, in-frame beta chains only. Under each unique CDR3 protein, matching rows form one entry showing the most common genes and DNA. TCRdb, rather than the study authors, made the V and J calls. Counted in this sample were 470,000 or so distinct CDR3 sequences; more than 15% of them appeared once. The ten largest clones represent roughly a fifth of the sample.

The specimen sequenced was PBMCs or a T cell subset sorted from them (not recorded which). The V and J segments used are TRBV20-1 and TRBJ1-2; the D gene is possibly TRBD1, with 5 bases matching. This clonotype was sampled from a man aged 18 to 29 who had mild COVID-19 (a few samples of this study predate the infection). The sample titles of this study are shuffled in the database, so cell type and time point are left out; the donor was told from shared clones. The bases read TGCAGTGCTAGAGCGTCAGGGATCGGAGGGTTTGGGTATGGCTACACCTTC. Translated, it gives CSARASGIGGFGYGYTF.